This T cell receptor beta chain was identified during a study of OX40 agonist ivuxolimab in advanced cancers. Study details: Ivuxolimab is a fully human IgG2 antibody that activates OX40 (CD134). General observations from the study: Doses of 0.1 to 3.0 mg/kg were accompanied by clonal expansion of CD4+ and CD8+ blood T cells by week 6.

Patients with autoimmune history or systemic immunosuppression were excluded. Trimming removed 3 bases from V and 2 bases from J, with 11 bases in between. Germline V gene data show CDR1 as LNHDA and CDR2 as SQIVND (reference sequence). The CDR3 contains 14 residues. This clone was seen once. Its cognate antigen is unknown. Assay: immunoSEQ multiplex PCR; the TCRdb copy retains only in-frame clones and omits some. This table holds 72,000 or so clones, approximately 84% found once. This chain links TRBV19 with TRBJ2-7; possibly TRBD1 or TRBD2 for D (6 bases each). This TCR came from an adult with an advanced solid tumor such as melanoma, head and neck, liver or kidney cancer. The starting material was CD4+ or CD8+ T cells sorted from blood, obtained in a trial of the OX40 agonist ivuxolimab. The CDR3 loop reads CASSMGGTAYEQYF. The CDR3 DNA follows: TGTGCCAGTAGTATGGGGGGCACCGCCTACGAGCAGTACTTC.